This is a list of T cell receptor beta chains from one sample in a study of blood T cell repertoires in COVID-19. Measured with immunoSEQ multiplex PCR; TCRdb has only the in-frame clones, and not every one. Of under 60,000 clones listed, roughly 90% are singletons. Sequencing used peripheral blood. The receptor set was obtained from a woman at least 80 years old with acute or convalescent COVID-19. Both conserved end residues are part of each CDR3. Each record gives: CDR3 DNA, CDR3 protein, D gene, CDR3 length, J gene, V gene, clone size. The D gene is left open where the match is weak. Part of the rows lack a size; the others show once, few, many or a class for expanded clones.

DNA: TGTGCCAGCAGCTTAGCCGGGGTTGAAGAAAAACTGTTTTTT
CDR3: CASSLAGVEEKLFF
D: .
length: 14
J: TRBJ1-4
V: TRBV7-9
size: .

DNA: TGTGCCAGCAGCTTACGCCAGGACAGGGGAAATGGCTACACCTTC
CDR3: CASSLRQDRGNGYTF
D: TRBD1
length: 15
J: TRBJ1-2
V: TRBV7-8
size: once

DNA: TGTGCCTGGAGTGCCCTTCCGGACAGGGCCTACAATGAGCAGTTCTTC
CDR3: CAWSALPDRAYNEQFF
D: TRBD1
length: 16
J: TRBJ2-1
V: TRBV30
size: few

DNA: TGTGCCAGCAGCCGAGAATCGGGCTATGGCTACACCTTC
CDR3: CASSRESGYGYTF
D: .
length: 13
J: TRBJ1-2
V: TRBV3-1/TRBV3-2
size: .

DNA: TGCGCCAGCAGTGAGCTGGGAGCAGGTTTGGGTGGCTACACCTTC
CDR3: CASSELGAGLGGYTF
D: .
length: 15
J: TRBJ1-2
V: TRBV10-2
size: few

DNA: TGTGCTAGTGGTTTGATGGCAGGGCAATTTACCGGGGAGCTGTTTTTT
CDR3: CASGLMAGQFTGELFF
D: .
length: 16
J: TRBJ2-2
V: TRBV12-5
size: .

DNA: TGTGCCAGCAGCGGGGGCCACGGACAGGGCGAATATGGCTACACCTTC
CDR3: CASSGGHGQGEYGYTF
D: TRBD1
length: 16
J: TRBJ1-2
V: TRBV3-1/TRBV3-2
size: .

DNA: TGTGCCAGCAGTGTTTTTCTAGCTCAGCCCCAGCATTTT
CDR3: CASSVFLAQPQHF
D: .
length: 13
J: TRBJ1-5
V: TRBV2
size: .

DNA: TGTGCCAGCAGCTTAGCGCGCGGGGACGGGGAGACCCAGTACTTC
CDR3: CASSLARGDGETQYF
D: .
length: 15
J: TRBJ2-5
V: TRBV7-2
size: .

DNA: TGTGCCAGCAGGGAGCTAACGCCCTCGAACACCGGGGAGCTGTTTTTT
CDR3: CASRELTPSNTGELFF
D: .
length: 16
J: TRBJ2-2
V: TRBV7-9
size: .

DNA: TGTGCCAGCCACCGACAGGGGAACGGCGAGCAGTACTTC
CDR3: CASHRQGNGEQYF
D: TRBD1
length: 13
J: TRBJ2-7
V: TRBV6-5
size: .

DNA: TGTGCCAGCAGCTTAGATTTCACTAGCGGAGAGACCCAGTACTTC
CDR3: CASSLDFTSGETQYF
D: TRBD2
length: 15
J: TRBJ2-5
V: TRBV7-8
size: .

DNA: TGCGCCAGCAGCTCACAGTTGGGTGGCGATGAAAAACTGTTTTTT
CDR3: CASSSQLGGDEKLFF
D: .
length: 15
J: TRBJ1-4
V: TRBV5-1
size: .

DNA: TGTGCCAGCAGTCATGGTTCCGGGACAGGGGGTGACGAGCAGTACTTC
CDR3: CASSHGSGTGGDEQYF
D: TRBD1
length: 16
J: TRBJ2-7
V: TRBV6-4
size: .

DNA: TGCGCCAGCAGCCAATTGACAGGGGGCTTCTCTGGAAACACCATATATTTT
CDR3: CASSQLTGGFSGNTIYF
D: TRBD1
length: 17
J: TRBJ1-3
V: TRBV5-1
size: .

DNA: TGTGCCAGTAAAGGGCTAGCTACGTACACCGGGGAGCTGTTTTTT
CDR3: CASKGLATYTGELFF
D: .
length: 15
J: TRBJ2-2
V: TRBV19
size: .

DNA: TGTGCCAGCAGCTGGAGGGATACGCAGTATTTT
CDR3: CASSWRDTQYF
D: .
length: 11
J: TRBJ2-3
V: TRBV7-9
size: .

DNA: TGTGCCAGCAGCGAACAGGGGGCGGGAGGCTACACCTTC
CDR3: CASSEQGAGGYTF
D: TRBD1
length: 13
J: TRBJ1-2
V: TRBV2
size: .

DNA: TGTGCCAGCAGCCAAGAGGGACTAGCGGGGGGGCCGGTGGAGCAGTTCTTC
CDR3: CASSQEGLAGGPVEQFF
D: TRBD2
length: 17
J: TRBJ2-1
V: TRBV3-1/TRBV3-2
size: once

DNA: TGTGCCAGCAGAGAAGGCGGGGGAGCGACAAACAATTTT
CDR3: CASREGGGATNNF
D: TRBD2
length: 13
J: TRBJ2-3
V: TRBV25-1
size: few

DNA: TGTGCCAGCACTAATAGCCGGGGGACGAACGAGCAGTACTTC
CDR3: CASTNSRGTNEQYF
D: .
length: 14
J: TRBJ2-7
V: TRBV2
size: .

DNA: TGTGCCAGTAGTATAACAGGGGGCAACACTGAAGCTTTCTTT
CDR3: CASSITGGNTEAFF
D: TRBD1
length: 14
J: TRBJ1-1
V: TRBV19
size: .

DNA: TGTGCCAGCAGGGCCGGGACAGGGAGCAACTATGGCTACACCTTC
CDR3: CASRAGTGSNYGYTF
D: TRBD1
length: 15
J: TRBJ1-2
V: TRBV28
size: .

DNA: TGTGCCAGCAGCTTGGAGAGCAGGGGTGGCACTGAAGCTTTCTTT
CDR3: CASSLESRGGTEAFF
D: .
length: 15
J: TRBJ1-1
V: TRBV5-4
size: .

DNA: TGCGCCAGCAGCTTATCCGGGACAGGCACTGAAGCTTTCTTT
CDR3: CASSLSGTGTEAFF
D: TRBD1
length: 14
J: TRBJ1-1
V: TRBV5-1
size: .

DNA: TGCGCCAGCAGTGAACCACCTGGGAGAGGGGGATCGAACACCGGGGAGCTGTTTTTT
CDR3: CASSEPPGRGGSNTGELFF
D: .
length: 19
J: TRBJ2-2
V: TRBV10-1
size: once

DNA: TGTGCCAGCAGCTTAGGCGCGGGTGTGGGCTACACCTTC
CDR3: CASSLGAGVGYTF
D: .
length: 13
J: TRBJ1-2
V: TRBV7-9
size: .

DNA: TGCGCCAGCAGCACGGGGACAGGAAATAGAGCTTTCTTT
CDR3: CASSTGTGNRAFF
D: TRBD1
length: 13
J: TRBJ1-1
V: TRBV5-1
size: .

DNA: TGTGCCAGCAGCGTAGATCATAACACTGAAGCTTTCTTT
CDR3: CASSVDHNTEAFF
D: .
length: 13
J: TRBJ1-1
V: TRBV9
size: .

DNA: TGTGCCTGGAGGAGCCGACTGAAACCTGATTACGAGCAGTACTTC
CDR3: CAWRSRLKPDYEQYF
D: .
length: 15
J: TRBJ2-7
V: TRBV30
size: .

DNA: TGTGCCAGCAGTTACTCGCAGGGAAGGCAAGAGACCCAGTACTTC
CDR3: CASSYSQGRQETQYF
D: .
length: 15
J: TRBJ2-5
V: TRBV6-5
size: .

DNA: TGCGCCAGCAGGACAAACAATTCACCCCTCCACTTT
CDR3: CASRTNNSPLHF
D: .
length: 12
J: TRBJ1-6
V: TRBV5-1
size: .

DNA: TGTGCCAGCAGCTCCGAGTGGGGCCCTAATGAAAAACTGTTTTTT
CDR3: CASSSEWGPNEKLFF
D: .
length: 15
J: TRBJ1-4
V: TRBV7-6
size: .

DNA: TGTGCCAGCAGCCGACAGGGCCATGAGCAGTTCTTC
CDR3: CASSRQGHEQFF
D: TRBD1
length: 12
J: TRBJ2-1
V: TRBV3-1/TRBV3-2
size: .